This T cell receptor (beta chain) appears in the sequencing data of a study (dated by TCRdb to between 2015 and 2016). Regarding the research as a whole: The study tested whether tumor-infiltrating Tregs in breast cancer are recruited from blood Tregs or converted in situ from other CD4+ T cell subsets.

Comments on this clonotype: The target of this receptor is not known. Nothing much larger sits one base from this clone, and base qualities are not available.

Trimming takes 4 bases from V and 4 bases from J, and the germline ends sit 14 bases apart. Taken from the germline V gene, the CDR1 and CDR2 loops are SGDLS and YYNGEE. The CDR3 starts with the cysteine, ends with the phenylalanine, and has 14 residues. The kept DNA is CDR3 alone, 42 bases in frame from the first base. CD4+CD45RO+CD25- cells were isolated as memory CD4+ T cells. Tregs, naive and memory CD4+ T cells from tumor, blood and ipsilateral draining lymph nodes of five breast cancer patients underwent full-length TCR alpha and beta sequencing. Tumor tissue, along with lymph nodes from ipsilateral axillary dissection, was perfused with PBS, minced, and then digested using collagenase I and hyaluronidase. Mononuclear cells from lymph nodes or about 55 ml of peripheral blood were isolated by Ficoll density gradient centrifugation. FACS confirmed that the sorted cell populations were more than 90% pure.

Full-length TCR variable regions were amplified by 5' RACE PCR with constant-region reverse primers, followed by semi-nested PCR with Nested Universal Primer A. Using the ReliaPrep RNA Cell Miniprep System, total RNA was extracted, and the SMARTer RACE 5'/3' Kit was then used to reverse transcribe the RNA into 5'RACE-ready cDNA. Multiplex adaptors were used to barcode the full-length TCR alpha and beta libraries, which were then sequenced on an Illumina MiSeq. The authors processed their data as follows. For each of nine subset-tissue groups, sequencing data from the five patients were combined, and the groups were compared by unsupervised clustering of TCR gene usage. The Morisita-Horn index was used to calculate repertoire similarity, with shared sequences weighted according to their contribution to each repertoire. TCRdb reprocessing: public reads trimmed at Q25 with fastp, clones called with MiXCR, in-frame beta chains kept. Rows matching on CDR3 protein sequence are summarized as one entry with the most common DNA and genes. TCRdb's processing, not the authors', yielded these V and J calls. The sample contains approximately 42,000 distinct CDR3 sequences, less than 30% of them found a single time. In total, the top ten clones hold roughly 3.7% of the sample.

Results and caveats for the whole study, not just this receptor: The larger-cohort validation was restricted to a single TCR beta V-J rearrangement rather than whole repertoires. In terms of TCR gene usage, tumor memory CD4+ T cells clustered together with blood and lymph node memory CD4+ cells, as well as with lymph node naive CD4+ cells. The greatest overlap of tumor-infiltrating Treg TCR alpha and beta sequences was observed with tumor naive CD4+ T cells, followed by blood naive CD4+ T cells.

Source material: memory CD4+ T cells sorted from a lymph node. The sample's cell subset or site, from its label and the paper: memory CD4+ T cells, CD4+CD45RO+CD25-. The receptor's source is a female donor with breast cancer. The chain employs TRBV9 and TRBJ1-2, with a weak D call of TRBD1 (5 bases match). The nucleotide sequence is given as TGTGCCAGCAGCAACACCGACAGCATCTATGGCTACACCTTC. Protein translation: CASSNTDSIYGYTF.